These 20 T cell receptor beta chains share one sample of origin, sequenced in a study of T cell responses to AZD1222 COVID-19 vaccine (dated by TCRdb to 2020 to 2023). Libraries were made using the immunoSEQ multiplex PCR assay. Here the immuneACCESS table is served through TCRdb, limited to in-frame sequences with V and J called. Missing clones are a known gap in these copies; in checked studies unresolved V genes cover under half, and the rest lacks a known reason. The table for this sample lists some 150,000 clones; approximately 90% of them were counted only once. The ten largest clones represent around 5.5% of the sample. The time point label here, explained by the study, means: baseline before first vaccination. Sequenced material: peripheral blood, taken on day 0 of AZD1222 vaccination. These TCRs come from an adult in good health.

V is TRBV7-9 and J is TRBJ1-4, with D unresolved. Germline loops: CDR1 SEHNR, CDR2 FQNEAQ (reference sequence). The germline V and J ends were trimmed by 5 bases and 4 bases, with 11 bases remaining between them. The CDR3 is made up of 14 amino acids. CDR3 nucleotides: TGTGCCAGCAGCCCTCGGGTTCTTAATGAAAAACTGTTTTTT. Encoded protein: CASSPRVLNEKLFF.

This sequence joins TRBV6-4 and TRBJ2-5; D may be TRBD1 or TRBD2 (5 bases each). Trimming took 6 bases from V and 3 from J, leaving 11 bases between them. This CDR3 spans 13 amino acids. Germline V gene lookup returns CDR1 MRHNA and CDR2 SNTAGT. CDR3 nucleotides: TGTGCCAGCAGGCTAGGGGAGAAAGAGACCCAGTACTTC. This codes for CASRLGEKETQYF.

The J gene is TRBJ1-3, the V gene TRBV15; D gene unclear. There are 16 residues in the CDR3. Trimming left V 0 bases short and J 0 bases short, with 9 bases between. Per germline, CDR1 LNHNV and CDR2 YYDKDF (reference sequence). The CDR3 region is CATSRDPGVSGNTIYF. The CDR3 DNA is TGTGCCACCAGCAGAGATCCAGGCGTCTCTGGAAACACCATATATTTT.

This clone has a single count. The rearrangement uses TRBV7-2 and TRBJ2-7; either TRBD1 or TRBD2 may fit D (5 bases each). The germline V and J ends were trimmed by 5 bases and 6 bases, with 17 bases remaining between them. The germline gives CDR1 SGHTA, CDR2 FQGNSA. This CDR3 is built from 14 residues. Here the CDR3 DNA reads TGTGCCAGCAGCCCAGACCCTCCGGGGCTCGAGCAGTACTTC. Its protein is CASSPDPPGLEQYF.

In its sample, this clone was seen once. The rearrangement uses TRBV4-3 and TRBJ2-7; 13 nucleotides line up with TRBD2. Germline CDR1 reads LGHNA; CDR2 reads YSLEER. Trimming cost V 4 bases and J 9 bases; bases outside gene matches: 9. The length of the CDR3 is 15 residues. The CDR3 region is CASSPGLAGEPTQYF. CDR3 nucleotide sequence: TGCGCCAGCAGCCCCGGACTAGCGGGAGAACCGACGCAGTACTTC.

The rearrangement links TRBV7-3 to TRBJ2-2, with D tentatively TRBD2 (5 bases). CDR3 length: 14 residues. V gave up 0 bases and J gave up 3 bases, with 5 bases separating them. The V gene's germline CDR1 is SGHTA and CDR2 FQGTGA. The CDR3 nucleotides are TGTGCCAGCAGCTTAACGAGGGACACCGGGGAGCTGTTTTTT. Residues: CASSLTRDTGELFF.

The CDR3 loop is CASSPAIQETQYF. CDR3 coding DNA: TGTGCCAGCAGCCCCGCAATCCAAGAGACCCAGTACTTC. The chain has TRBV7-3 and TRBJ2-5; no clear D gene. CDR1 SGHTA and CDR2 FQGTGA come from the germline V gene. V was trimmed by 5 bases and J by 1 base, leaving 8 bases between them. The CDR3 loop spans 13 amino acids.

The chain recombines TRBV7-9 with TRBJ1-2, with TRBD1 as a possible D gene (5 bases). This CDR3 is 17 amino acids long. The V end was cut by 8 bases, the J end by 0 bases, with 22 bases between. Germline V CDR1 and CDR2: SEHNR, FQNEAQ (reference sequence). This chain's CDR3 is CASFDLDGDRANYGYTF. CDR3 in DNA: TGTGCCAGCTTCGACCTCGACGGCGACAGAGCTAACTATGGCTACACCTTC.

The count of this clone is one. V is TRBV29-1 and J is TRBJ1-3; D gene unclear. There are 14 residues in the CDR3. V was shortened by 2 bases and J by 0 bases, with 8 bases between the two germline ends. Germline-derived CDR1 and CDR2 are SQVTM and ANQGSEA. The CDR3 loop is CSVELGFSGNTIYF. CDR3 bases: TGCAGCGTTGAATTGGGATTCTCTGGAAACACCATATATTTT.

This clone was observed once. The chain combines TRBV21-1 with TRBJ1-5; TRBD1 is taken as the D call from the table, unchecked against the DNA. TRBV21-1 is a pseudogene. CDR3 length: 15 amino acids. The CDR3 spells CASSASGECDQPQHF. DNA of the CDR3: TGTGCCAGCAGCGCATCAGGGGAATGCGATCAGCCCCAGCATTTT.

The rearrangement uses TRBV7-2 and TRBJ2-3; 14 bases match TRBD2. The CDR3 covers 17 residues. Trimming at V came to 5 bases and at J to 0 bases, leaving 4 bases not matched to a gene. Germline V gene lookup returns CDR1 SGHTA and CDR2 FQGNSA. The CDR3 here is CASSQWTSGGSTDTQYF. CDR3 sequence (DNA): TGTGCCAGCAGCCAATGGACTAGCGGGGGGAGCACAGATACGCAGTATTTT.

The chain joins TRBV6-5 to TRBJ1-2; D may be TRBD1 (5 bases). From germline, CDR1 is MNHEY and CDR2 SVGAGI. V lost 6 bases to trimming and J lost 4 bases, with 15 bases between them. The CDR3 spans 14 residues. The CDR3 here is CASSPGTITYGYTF. CDR3 sequence (DNA): TGTGCCAGCAGCCCCGGGACTATAACCTATGGCTACACCTTC.

This clone was observed a single time. The CDR3 DNA reads as TGTGCCAGCAGCTCCGGGACAGGGGCGCATCAGCCCCAGCATTTT. Protein product: CASSSGTGAHQPQHF. The chain recombines TRBV5-4 with TRBJ1-5; 10 nucleotides agree with TRBD1. V lost 3 bases and J lost 5; bases outside the gene matches: 5. The CDR3 contains 15 residues. Germline V CDR1 and CDR2: SGHNT, YYREEE (reference sequence).

The rearrangement links TRBV5-4 to TRBJ1-1, with D tentatively TRBD1 (6 bases). V dropped 7 bases and J dropped 1 base, with 17 bases sitting between them. The CDR3 totals 15 residues. Germline V lookup: CDR1 SGHNT, CDR2 YYREEE (reference sequence). As DNA, the CDR3 is TGTGCCAGCGCTGCCGGGGGGACAAAGAACACTGAAGCTTTCTTT. This gives the protein CASAAGGTKNTEAFF.

This rearrangement joins TRBV25-1 to TRBJ2-7, with no clear D. Trimming left V 3 bases short and J 6 bases short, with 15 bases between. Per the germline V gene, CDR1 is MGHDK and CDR2 is SYGVNS. This CDR3 has 14 residues. CDR3 nucleotides: TGTGCCAGCAGTGACCCCCATACTACGGGCGAGCAGTACTTC. Protein product: CASSDPHTTGEQYF.

This chain links TRBV4-1 with TRBJ2-7, with TRBD1 matching 7 bases. The CDR3 is 15 residues long. V dropped 2 bases and J dropped 3; count of bases not matched to a gene: 7. CDR1 and CDR2 (germline): MGHRA, YSYEKL. The CDR3 bases are TGCGCCAGCAGCCAACGAGAGGGGGCCCTCTACGAGCAGTACTTC. Translation: CASSQREGALYEQYF.

This chain links TRBV7-9 with TRBJ2-3; D ambiguous. Trimming took 4 bases from V and 0 from J, leaving 5 bases between them. CDR1 is SEHNR and CDR2 is FQNEAQ in the germline V gene (reference sequence). This CDR3 has 13 amino acids. CDR3 DNA sequence: TGTGCCAGCAGCTCAACTAGCACAGATACGCAGTATTTT. This encodes CASSSTSTDTQYF.

The chain joins TRBV3-1 (or the pseudogene TRBV3-2) to TRBJ1-5; TRBD1 matches at 7 bases. CDR1 and CDR2 (germline): LGHDT, YNNKEL (reference sequence). The CDR3 covers 14 residues. V gave up 4 bases and J gave up 3 bases; unmatched junction bases: 3. The CDR3 loop reads CASSLGQDNQPQHF. Here the CDR3 DNA reads TGTGCCAGCAGCCTAGGACAGGACAATCAGCCCCAGCATTTT.

The V call is TRBV6-6, the J call TRBJ1-5; D is unresolved. The germline gives CDR1 MNHNY, CDR2 SVGAGI (reference sequence). V dropped 2 bases and J dropped 3 bases, with 5 bases sitting between them. The CDR3 is 13 residues long. CDR3 in amino acids: CASSYGLNQPQHF. The DNA for the CDR3 is TGTGCCAGCAGTTACGGACTCAATCAGCCCCAGCATTTT.

The V gene is TRBV7-6, the J gene TRBJ2-7; weak D call: TRBD2 (5 bases). The CDR3 sequence is 16 residues long. Germline CDR1 SGHVS, CDR2 FNYEAQ. V gave up 1 base and J gave up 0 bases, with 13 bases separating them. CDR3 amino acids: CASSLVSRGFSYEQYF. As DNA, the CDR3 is TGTGCCAGCAGCTTAGTCTCTCGGGGATTCTCCTACGAGCAGTACTTC. Full variable domain (rest looked up from reference TRBV7-6 and TRBJ2-7): GAGVSQSPRYKVTKRGQDVALRCDPISGHVSLYWYRQALGQGPEFLTYFNYEAQQDKSGLPNDRFSAERPEGSISTLTIQRTEQRDSAMYRCASSLVSRGFSYEQYFGPGTRLTVT.